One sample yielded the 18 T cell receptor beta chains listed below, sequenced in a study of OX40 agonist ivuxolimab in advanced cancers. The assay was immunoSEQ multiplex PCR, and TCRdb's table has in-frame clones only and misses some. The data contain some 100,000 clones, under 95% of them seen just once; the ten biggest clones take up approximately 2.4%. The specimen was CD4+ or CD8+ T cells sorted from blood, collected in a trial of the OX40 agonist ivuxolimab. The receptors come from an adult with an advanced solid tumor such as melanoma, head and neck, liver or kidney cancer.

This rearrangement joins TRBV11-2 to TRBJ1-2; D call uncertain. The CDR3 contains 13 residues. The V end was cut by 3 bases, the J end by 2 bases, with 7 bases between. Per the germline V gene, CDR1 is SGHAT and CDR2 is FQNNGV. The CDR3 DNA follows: TGTGCCAGCAGCTTGTCTCTCAACTATGGCTACACCTTC. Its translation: CASSLSLNYGYTF.

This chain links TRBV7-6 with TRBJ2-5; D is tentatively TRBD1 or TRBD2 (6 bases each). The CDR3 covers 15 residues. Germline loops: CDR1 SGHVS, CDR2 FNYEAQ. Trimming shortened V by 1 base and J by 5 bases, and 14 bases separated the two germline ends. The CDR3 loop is CASSLGPGGRETQYF. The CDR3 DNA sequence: TGTGCCAGCAGCTTAGGACCCGGGGGCAGGGAGACCCAGTACTTC. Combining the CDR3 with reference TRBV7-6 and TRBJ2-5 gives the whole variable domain GAGVSQSPRYKVTKRGQDVALRCDPISGHVSLYWYRQALGQGPEFLTYFNYEAQQDKSGLPNDRFSAERPEGSISTLTIQRTEQRDSAMYRCASSLGPGGRETQYFGPGTRLLVL.

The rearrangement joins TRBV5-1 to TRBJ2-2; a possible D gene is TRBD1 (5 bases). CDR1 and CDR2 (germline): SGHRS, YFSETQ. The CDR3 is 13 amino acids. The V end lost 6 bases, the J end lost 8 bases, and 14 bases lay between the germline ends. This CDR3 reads CASIGQGPGELFF. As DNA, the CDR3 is TGCGCCAGCATCGGTCAGGGCCCTGGGGAGCTGTTTTTT.

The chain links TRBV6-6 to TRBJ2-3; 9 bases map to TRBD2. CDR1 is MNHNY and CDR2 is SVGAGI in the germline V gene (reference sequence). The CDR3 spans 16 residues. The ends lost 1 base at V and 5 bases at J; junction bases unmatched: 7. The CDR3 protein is CASSYFSGGGGDTQYF. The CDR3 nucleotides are TGTGCCAGCAGTTACTTTAGCGGGGGTGGTGGAGATACGCAGTATTTT.

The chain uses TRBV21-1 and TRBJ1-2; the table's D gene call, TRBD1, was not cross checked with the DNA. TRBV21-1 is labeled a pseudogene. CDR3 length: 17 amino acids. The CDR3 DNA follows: TGTGCCAGCAGCAGCTCCGGCCTTGGACAGGGGGGGGATGGCTACACCTTC. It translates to CASSSSGLGQGGDGYTF.

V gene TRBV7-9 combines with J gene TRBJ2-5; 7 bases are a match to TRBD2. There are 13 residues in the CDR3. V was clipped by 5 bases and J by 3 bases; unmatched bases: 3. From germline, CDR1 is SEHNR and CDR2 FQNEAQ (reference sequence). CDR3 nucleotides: TGTGCCAGCAGCCAAGCGGGGAAAGAGACCCAGTACTTC. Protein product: CASSQAGKETQYF.

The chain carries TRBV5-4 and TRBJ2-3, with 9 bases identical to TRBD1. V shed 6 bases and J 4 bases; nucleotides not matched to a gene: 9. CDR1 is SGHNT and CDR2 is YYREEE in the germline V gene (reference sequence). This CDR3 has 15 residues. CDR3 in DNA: TGTGCCAGCACGAGAACAGGGGGCCGTGCAGATACGCAGTATTTT. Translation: CASTRTGGRADTQYF. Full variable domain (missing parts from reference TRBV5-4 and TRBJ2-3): ETGVTQSPTHLIKTRGQQVTLRCSSQSGHNTVSWYQQALGQGPQFIFQYYREEENGRGNFPPRFSGLQFPNYSSELNVNALELDDSALYLCASTRTGGRADTQYFGPGTRLTVL.

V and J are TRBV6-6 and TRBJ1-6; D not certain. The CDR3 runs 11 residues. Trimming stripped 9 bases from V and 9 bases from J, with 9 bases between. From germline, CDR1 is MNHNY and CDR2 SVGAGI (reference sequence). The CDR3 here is CARDLRSPLHF. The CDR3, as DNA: TGTGCCAGGGATTTGCGTTCACCCCTCCACTTT.

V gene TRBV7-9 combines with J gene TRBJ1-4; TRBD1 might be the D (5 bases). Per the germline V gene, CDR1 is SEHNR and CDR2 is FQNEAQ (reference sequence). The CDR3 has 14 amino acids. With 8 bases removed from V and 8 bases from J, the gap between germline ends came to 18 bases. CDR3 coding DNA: TGTGCCAGCGGGGTGGGACCTCGGGAAGAAAAACTGTTTTTT. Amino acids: CASGVGPREEKLFF.

CDR3 nucleotides: TGTGCCAGCAGCCGTAGCGGGAAGGGAGAGACCCAGTACTTC. It yields the protein CASSRSGKGETQYF. The V call is TRBV7-3, the J call TRBJ2-5, with TRBD2 identical over 8 bases. The CDR3 length is 14 residues. V lost 5 bases, J lost 4 bases, and 6 bases stayed unmatched. In germline, CDR1 is SGHTA, CDR2 FQGTGA.

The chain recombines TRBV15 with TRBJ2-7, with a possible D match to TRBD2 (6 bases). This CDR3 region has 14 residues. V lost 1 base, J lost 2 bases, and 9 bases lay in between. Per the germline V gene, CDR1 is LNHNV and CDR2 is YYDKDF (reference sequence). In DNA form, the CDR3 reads TGTGCCACCAGCAGAGCTCGGACTACCTACGAGCAGTACTTC. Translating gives CATSRARTTYEQYF.

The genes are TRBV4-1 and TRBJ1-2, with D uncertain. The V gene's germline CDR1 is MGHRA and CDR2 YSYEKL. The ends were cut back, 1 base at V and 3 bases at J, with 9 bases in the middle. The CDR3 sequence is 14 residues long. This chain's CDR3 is CASSQVLGDYGYTF. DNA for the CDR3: TGCGCCAGCAGCCAAGTATTAGGCGACTATGGCTACACCTTC.

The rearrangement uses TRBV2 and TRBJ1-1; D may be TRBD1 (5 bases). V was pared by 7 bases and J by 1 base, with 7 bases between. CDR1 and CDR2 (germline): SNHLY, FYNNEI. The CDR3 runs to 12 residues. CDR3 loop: CASMGGNTEAFF. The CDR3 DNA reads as TGTGCCAGCATGGGGGGGAACACTGAAGCTTTCTTT.

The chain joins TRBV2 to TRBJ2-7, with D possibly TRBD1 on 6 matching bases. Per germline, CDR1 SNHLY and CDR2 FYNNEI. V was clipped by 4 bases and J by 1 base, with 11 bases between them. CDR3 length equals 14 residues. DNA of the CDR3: TGTGCCAGCAGTGTCAGCAGGGGATCCTACGAGCAGTACTTC. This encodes CASSVSRGSYEQYF.

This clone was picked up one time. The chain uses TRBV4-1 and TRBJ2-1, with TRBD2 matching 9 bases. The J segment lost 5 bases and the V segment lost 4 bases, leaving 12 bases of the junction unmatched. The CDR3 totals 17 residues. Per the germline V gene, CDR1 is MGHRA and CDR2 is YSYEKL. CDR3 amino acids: CASSPSLAGAQDNEQFF. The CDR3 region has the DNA TGCGCCAGCAGCCCAAGTTTAGCGGGGGCTCAGGACAATGAGCAGTTCTTC.

In DNA, the CDR3 is TGTGCCAGCAGCTTACCGTCCCGCGGGAGTGTAGAGACCCAGTACTTC. Its translation is CASSLPSRGSVETQYF. The chain uses TRBV7-9 and TRBJ2-5, with 7 bases lining up with TRBD2. V was pared by 2 bases and J by 4 bases, with 10 bases of the junction left unmatched. CDR1 is SEHNR and CDR2 is FQNEAQ in the germline V gene (reference sequence). The CDR3 covers 16 residues.

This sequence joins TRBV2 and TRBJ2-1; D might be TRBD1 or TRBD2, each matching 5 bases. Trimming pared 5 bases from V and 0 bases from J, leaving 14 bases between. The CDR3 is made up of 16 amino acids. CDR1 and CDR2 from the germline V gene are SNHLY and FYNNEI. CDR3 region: CASSYTGASSYNEQFF. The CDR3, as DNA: TGTGCCAGCAGTTACACCGGGGCTAGCTCCTACAATGAGCAGTTCTTC.

CDR3 protein: CASSIDLAGVSYNEQFF. The DNA of the CDR3 is TGTGCCAGTAGTATAGATCTGGCGGGAGTTTCCTACAATGAGCAGTTCTTC. The genes are TRBV19 and TRBJ2-1; 7 bases match TRBD2. The germline V gene encodes CDR1 LNHDA and CDR2 SQIVND (reference sequence). Trimming cost V 0 bases and J 1 base; bases outside gene matches: 6. This CDR3 has 17 residues.